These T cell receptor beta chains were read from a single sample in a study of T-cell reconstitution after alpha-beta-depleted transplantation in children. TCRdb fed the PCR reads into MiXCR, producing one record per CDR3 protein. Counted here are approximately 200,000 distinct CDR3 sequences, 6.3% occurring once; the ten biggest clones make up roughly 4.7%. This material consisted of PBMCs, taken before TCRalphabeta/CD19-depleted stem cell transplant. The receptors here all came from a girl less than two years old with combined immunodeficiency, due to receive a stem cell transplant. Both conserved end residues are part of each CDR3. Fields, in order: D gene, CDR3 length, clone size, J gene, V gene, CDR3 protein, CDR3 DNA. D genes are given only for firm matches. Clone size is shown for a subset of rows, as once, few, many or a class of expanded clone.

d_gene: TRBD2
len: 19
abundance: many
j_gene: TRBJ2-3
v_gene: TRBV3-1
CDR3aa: CASSPETSGGDGSTDTQYF
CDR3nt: TGTGCCAGCAGCCCAGAGACTAGCGGGGGGGACGGGAGCACAGATACGCAGTATTTT

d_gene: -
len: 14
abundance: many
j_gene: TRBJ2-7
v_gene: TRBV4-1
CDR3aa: CASSQDGSSYEQYF
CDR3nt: TGCGCCAGCAGCCAAGATGGATCTTCGTACGAGCAGTACTTC

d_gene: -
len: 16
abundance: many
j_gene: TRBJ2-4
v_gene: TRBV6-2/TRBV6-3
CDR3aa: CASSYSNTRVDYIQYF
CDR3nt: TGTGCCAGCAGTTACTCGAACACCAGGGTGGACTACATTCAGTACTTC

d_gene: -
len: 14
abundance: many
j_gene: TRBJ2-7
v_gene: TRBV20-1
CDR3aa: CSAGGRGVGYEQYF
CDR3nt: TGCAGTGCTGGAGGGCGCGGGGTGGGCTACGAGCAGTACTTC

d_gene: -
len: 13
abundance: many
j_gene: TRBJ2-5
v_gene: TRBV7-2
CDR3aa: CASSPSYQETQYF
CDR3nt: TGTGCCAGCAGCCCCTCGTACCAAGAGACCCAGTACTTC

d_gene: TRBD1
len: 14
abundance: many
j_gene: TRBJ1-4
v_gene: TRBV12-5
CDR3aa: CASGLWDRDEKLFF
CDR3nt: TGTGCTAGTGGTTTGTGGGACAGGGATGAAAAACTGTTTTTT

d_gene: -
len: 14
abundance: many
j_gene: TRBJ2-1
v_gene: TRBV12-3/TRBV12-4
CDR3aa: CASSLVGVRYEQFF
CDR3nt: TGTGCCAGCAGTTTAGTCGGGGTACGGTATGAGCAGTTCTTC

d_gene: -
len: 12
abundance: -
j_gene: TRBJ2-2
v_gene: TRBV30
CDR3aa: CAWTESSAILFF
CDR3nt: TGTGCCTGGACCGAGTCCTCCGCGATTCTGTTTTTT

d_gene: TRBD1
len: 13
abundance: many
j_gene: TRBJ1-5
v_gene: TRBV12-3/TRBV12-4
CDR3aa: CASTYRGNQPQHF
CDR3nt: TGTGCCAGCACCTACAGGGGAAATCAGCCCCAGCATTTT

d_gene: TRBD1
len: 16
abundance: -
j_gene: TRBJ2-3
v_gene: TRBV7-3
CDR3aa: CASSSGQGSGTDTQYF
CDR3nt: TGTGCCAGCAGCTCGGGACAGGGATCGGGCACAGATACGCAGTATTTT

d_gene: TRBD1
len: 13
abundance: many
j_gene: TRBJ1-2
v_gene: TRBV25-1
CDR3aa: CASSVGQGVGYTF
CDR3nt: TGTGCCAGCAGTGTAGGCCAGGGGGTCGGCTACACCTTC

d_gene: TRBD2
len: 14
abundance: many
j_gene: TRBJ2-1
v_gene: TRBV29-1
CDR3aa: CSVDGGRLHNEQFF
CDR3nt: TGCAGCGTTGATGGCGGGAGGCTCCATAATGAGCAGTTCTTC

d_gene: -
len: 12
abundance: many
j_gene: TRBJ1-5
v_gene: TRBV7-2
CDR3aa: CASSLIGQPQHF
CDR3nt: TGTGCCAGCAGCTTAATTGGGCAGCCCCAGCATTTT

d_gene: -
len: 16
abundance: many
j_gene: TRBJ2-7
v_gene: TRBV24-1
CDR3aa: CATSDAGLPRDYEQYF
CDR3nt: TGTGCCACCAGTGACGCGGGACTCCCGAGGGACTACGAGCAGTACTTC

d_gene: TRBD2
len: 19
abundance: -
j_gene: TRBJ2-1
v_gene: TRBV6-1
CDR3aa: CASARAGTSPLSPYNEQFF
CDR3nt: TGTGCCAGCGCCCGGGCCGGGACTAGCCCCTTATCCCCCTACAATGAGCAGTTCTTC

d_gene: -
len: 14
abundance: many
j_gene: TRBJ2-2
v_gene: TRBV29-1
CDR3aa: CSVEVAANTGELFF
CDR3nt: TGCAGCGTTGAGGTGGCGGCGAACACCGGGGAGCTGTTTTTT

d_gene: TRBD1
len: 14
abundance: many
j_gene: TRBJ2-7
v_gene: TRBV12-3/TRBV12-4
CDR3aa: CASSLRTGFYEQYF
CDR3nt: TGTGCCAGCAGTCTCCGGACAGGGTTTTACGAGCAGTACTTC

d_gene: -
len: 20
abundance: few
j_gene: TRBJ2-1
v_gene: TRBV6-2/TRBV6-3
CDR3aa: CASSYSMQGLDYRPYNEQFF
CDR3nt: TGTGCCAGCAGTTACTCGATGCAGGGTCTGGACTACCGACCTTACAATGAGCAGTTCTTC

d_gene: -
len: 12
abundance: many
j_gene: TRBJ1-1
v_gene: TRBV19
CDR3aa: CASADGNTEAFF
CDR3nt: TGTGCCAGTGCGGACGGGAACACTGAAGCTTTCTTT

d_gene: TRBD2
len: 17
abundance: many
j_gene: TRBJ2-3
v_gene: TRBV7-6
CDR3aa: CASSPVAGAPAWDTQYF
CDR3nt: TGTGCCAGCAGCCCCGTAGCGGGGGCCCCAGCTTGGGATACGCAGTATTTT

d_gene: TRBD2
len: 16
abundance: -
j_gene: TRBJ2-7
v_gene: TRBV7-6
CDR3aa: CASSLGIAGASYEQYF
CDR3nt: TGTGCCAGCAGCTTGGGCATAGCGGGAGCCTCCTACGAGCAGTACTTC

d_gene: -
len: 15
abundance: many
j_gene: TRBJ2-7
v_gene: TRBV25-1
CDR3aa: CASSEYIGPGAEQYF
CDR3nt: TGTGCCAGCAGTGAATATATTGGACCCGGGGCCGAGCAGTACTTC

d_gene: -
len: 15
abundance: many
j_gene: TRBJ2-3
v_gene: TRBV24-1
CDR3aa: CATSALRSSTDTQYF
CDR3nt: TGTGCCACCAGTGCCCTCCGTTCCAGCACAGATACGCAGTATTTT

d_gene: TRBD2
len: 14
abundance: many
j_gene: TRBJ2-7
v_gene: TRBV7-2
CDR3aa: CASTYGTSSYEQYF
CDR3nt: TGTGCCAGCACCTACGGGACTAGTTCCTACGAGCAGTACTTC

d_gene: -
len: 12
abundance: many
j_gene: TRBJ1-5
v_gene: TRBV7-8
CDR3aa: CASSLDGQPQHF
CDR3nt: TGTGCCAGCAGCTTAGACGGACAGCCCCAGCATTTT

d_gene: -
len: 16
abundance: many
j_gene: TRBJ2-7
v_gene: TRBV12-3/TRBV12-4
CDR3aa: CASSLRAGRESYEQYF
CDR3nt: TGTGCCAGCAGTTTAAGGGCGGGAAGAGAATCCTACGAGCAGTACTTC

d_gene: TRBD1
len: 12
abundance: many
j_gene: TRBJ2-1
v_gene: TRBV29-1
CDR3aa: CSGGQANNEQFF
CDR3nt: TGCAGCGGGGGACAGGCGAACAATGAGCAGTTCTTC

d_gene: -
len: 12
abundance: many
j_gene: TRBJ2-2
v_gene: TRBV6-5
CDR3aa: CASSYLGRELFF
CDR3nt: TGTGCCAGCAGTTACTTGGGGAGGGAGCTGTTTTTT

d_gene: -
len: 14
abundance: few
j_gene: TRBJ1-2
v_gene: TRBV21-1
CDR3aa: CASSPLGLKYGYTF
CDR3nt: TGTGCCAGCAGCCCTCTAGGACTGAAGTATGGCTACACCTTC

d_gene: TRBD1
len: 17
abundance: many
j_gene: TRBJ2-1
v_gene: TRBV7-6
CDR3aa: CASSQDRSSLVDNEQFF
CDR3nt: TGTGCCAGCAGCCAGGACAGGAGCTCGCTAGTAGACAATGAGCAGTTCTTC

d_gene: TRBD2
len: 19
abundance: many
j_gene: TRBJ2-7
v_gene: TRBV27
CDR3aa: CASSYRLAGASIWSYEQYF
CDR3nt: TGTGCCAGCAGTTACCGACTAGCGGGGGCCTCCATTTGGTCCTACGAGCAGTACTTC

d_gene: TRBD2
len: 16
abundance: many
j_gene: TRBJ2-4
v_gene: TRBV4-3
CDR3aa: CASSQGEGFAKNIQYF
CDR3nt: TGCGCCAGCAGCCAAGGGGAGGGGTTTGCCAAAAACATTCAGTACTTC

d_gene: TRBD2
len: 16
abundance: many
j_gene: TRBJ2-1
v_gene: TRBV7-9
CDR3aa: CASSPRAGALTNEQFF
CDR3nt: TGTGCCAGCAGCCCTCGAGCGGGGGCCCTTACGAATGAGCAGTTCTTC

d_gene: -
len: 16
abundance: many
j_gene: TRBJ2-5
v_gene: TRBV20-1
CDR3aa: CSASLQAGTYQETQYF
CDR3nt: TGCAGTGCTAGCCTCCAGGCCGGGACCTACCAAGAGACCCAGTACTTC

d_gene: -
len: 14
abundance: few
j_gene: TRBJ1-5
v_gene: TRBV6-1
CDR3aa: CATYSAGAHQPQHF
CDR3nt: TGTGCCACCTATTCAGCCGGAGCCCATCAGCCCCAGCATTTT

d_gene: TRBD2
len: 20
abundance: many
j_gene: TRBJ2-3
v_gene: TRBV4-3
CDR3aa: CASSQEGLAGALLGTDTQYF
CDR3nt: TGCGCCAGCAGCCAAGAAGGACTAGCGGGGGCTCTTTTGGGCACAGATACGCAGTATTTT

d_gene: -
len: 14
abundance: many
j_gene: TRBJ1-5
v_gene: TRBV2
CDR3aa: CASSVGRGSQPQHF
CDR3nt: TGTGCCAGCAGTGTAGGGCGCGGAAGCCAGCCCCAGCATTTT

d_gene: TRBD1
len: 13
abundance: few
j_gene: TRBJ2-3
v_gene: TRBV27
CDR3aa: CASRQGVPDTQYF
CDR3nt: TGTGCCAGCAGACAGGGGGTCCCAGATACGCAGTATTTT

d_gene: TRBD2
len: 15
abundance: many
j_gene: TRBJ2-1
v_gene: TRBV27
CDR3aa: CASSSFSGEYNEQFF
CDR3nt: TGTGCCAGCAGTTCTTTTAGCGGGGAGTACAATGAGCAGTTCTTC

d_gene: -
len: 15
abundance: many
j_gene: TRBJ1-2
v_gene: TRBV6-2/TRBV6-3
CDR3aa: CASSYRRLDKSGYTF
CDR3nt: TGTGCCAGCAGTTACAGACGGTTAGATAAGTCTGGCTACACCTTC

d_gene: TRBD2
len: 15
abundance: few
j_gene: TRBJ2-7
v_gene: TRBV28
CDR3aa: CASSLTREGLREQYF
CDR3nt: TGTGCCAGCAGTTTAACTCGGGAGGGCCTGCGTGAGCAGTACTTC

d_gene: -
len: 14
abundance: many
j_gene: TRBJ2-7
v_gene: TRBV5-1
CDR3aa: CASTMEERTYEQYF
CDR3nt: TGCGCCAGCACGATGGAGGAAAGAACCTACGAGCAGTACTTC

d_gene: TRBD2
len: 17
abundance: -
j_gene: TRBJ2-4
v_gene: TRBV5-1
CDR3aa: CASSFLGLAGPKNIQYF
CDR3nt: TGCGCCAGCAGCTTCTTAGGCCTAGCGGGACCCAAAAACATTCAGTACTTC

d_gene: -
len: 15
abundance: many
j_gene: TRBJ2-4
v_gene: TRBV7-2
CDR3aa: CASSPARERWGKVFF
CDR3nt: TGTGCCAGCAGCCCGGCCAGGGAGAGGTGGGGCAAAGTTTTCTTC

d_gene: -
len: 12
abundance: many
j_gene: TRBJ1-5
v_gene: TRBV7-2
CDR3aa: CASAGSNQPQHF
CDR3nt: TGTGCCAGCGCCGGGAGCAATCAGCCCCAGCATTTT

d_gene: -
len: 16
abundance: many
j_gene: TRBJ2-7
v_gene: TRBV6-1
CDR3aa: CASSEDGLGSSYEQYF
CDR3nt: TGTGCCAGCAGTGAAGATGGACTCGGGAGCTCCTACGAGCAGTACTTC

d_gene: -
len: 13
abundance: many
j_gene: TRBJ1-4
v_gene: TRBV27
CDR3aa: CASSPGLRDILFF
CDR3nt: TGTGCCAGCAGTCCAGGTCTCCGGGACATTCTGTTTTTT

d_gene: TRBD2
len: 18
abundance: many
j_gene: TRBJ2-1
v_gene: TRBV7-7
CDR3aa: CASSLDGAGGPSYNEQFF
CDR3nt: TGTGCCAGCAGCTTAGACGGAGCGGGGGGGCCTTCCTACAATGAGCAGTTCTTC

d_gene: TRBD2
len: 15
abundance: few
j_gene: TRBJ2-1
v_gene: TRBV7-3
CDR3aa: CASSSLGGGYNEQFF
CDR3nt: TGTGCCAGCAGCTCCCTGGGCGGGGGGTACAATGAGCAGTTCTTC

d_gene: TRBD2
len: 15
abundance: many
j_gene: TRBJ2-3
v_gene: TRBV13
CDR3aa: CASSRAAGDTDTQYF
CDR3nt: TGTGCCAGCAGCAGGGCAGCGGGGGACACAGATACGCAGTATTTT

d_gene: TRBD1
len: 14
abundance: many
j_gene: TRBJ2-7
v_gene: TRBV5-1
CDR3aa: CASRTTGGFYEQYF
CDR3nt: TGCGCCAGCAGAACTACAGGGGGCTTTTACGAGCAGTACTTC

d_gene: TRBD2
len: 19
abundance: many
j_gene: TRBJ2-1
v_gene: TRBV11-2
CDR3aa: CASSFISLSGLAGLNEQFF
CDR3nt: TGTGCCAGCAGCTTCATTTCACTATCTGGACTAGCGGGATTGAATGAGCAGTTCTTC

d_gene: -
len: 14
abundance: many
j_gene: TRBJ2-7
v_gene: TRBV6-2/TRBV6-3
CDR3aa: CASSRRDFSYEQYF
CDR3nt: TGTGCCAGCAGCCGCCGGGACTTCTCCTACGAGCAGTACTTC

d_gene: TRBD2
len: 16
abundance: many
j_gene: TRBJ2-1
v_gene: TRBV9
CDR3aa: CASSVEGLAAFNEQFF
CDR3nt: TGTGCCAGCAGCGTAGAAGGGCTAGCGGCCTTCAATGAGCAGTTCTTC

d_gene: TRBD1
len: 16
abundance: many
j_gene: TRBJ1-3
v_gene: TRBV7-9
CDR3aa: CASSPRQGGTGNTIYF
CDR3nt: TGTGCCAGCAGCCCCCGACAGGGTGGGACTGGAAACACCATATATTTT